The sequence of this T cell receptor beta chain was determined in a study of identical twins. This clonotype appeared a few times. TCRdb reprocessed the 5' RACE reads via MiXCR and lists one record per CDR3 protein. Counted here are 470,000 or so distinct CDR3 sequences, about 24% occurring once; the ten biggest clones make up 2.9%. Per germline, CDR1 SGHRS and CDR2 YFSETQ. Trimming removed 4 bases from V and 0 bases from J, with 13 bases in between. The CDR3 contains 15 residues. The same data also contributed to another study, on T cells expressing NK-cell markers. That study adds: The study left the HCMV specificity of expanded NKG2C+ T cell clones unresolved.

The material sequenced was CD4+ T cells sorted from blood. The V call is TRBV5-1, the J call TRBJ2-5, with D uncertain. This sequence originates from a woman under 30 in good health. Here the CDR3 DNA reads TGCGCCAGCAGCCCCATCGCGTTGTACCAAGAGACCCAGTACTTC. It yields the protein CASSPIALYQETQYF.